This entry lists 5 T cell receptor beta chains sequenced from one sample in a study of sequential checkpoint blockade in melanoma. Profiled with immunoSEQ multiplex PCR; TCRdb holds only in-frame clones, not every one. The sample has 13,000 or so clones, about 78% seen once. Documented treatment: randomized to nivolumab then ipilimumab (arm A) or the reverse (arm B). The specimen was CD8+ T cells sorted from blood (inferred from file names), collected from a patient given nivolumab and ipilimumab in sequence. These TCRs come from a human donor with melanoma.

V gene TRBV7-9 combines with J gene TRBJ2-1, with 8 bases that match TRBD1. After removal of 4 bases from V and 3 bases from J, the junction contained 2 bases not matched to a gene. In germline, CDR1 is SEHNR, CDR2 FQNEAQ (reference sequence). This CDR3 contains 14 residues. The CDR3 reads CASSWDRRYNEQFF. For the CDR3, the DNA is TGTGCCAGCAGCTGGGACAGGCGCTACAATGAGCAGTTCTTC.

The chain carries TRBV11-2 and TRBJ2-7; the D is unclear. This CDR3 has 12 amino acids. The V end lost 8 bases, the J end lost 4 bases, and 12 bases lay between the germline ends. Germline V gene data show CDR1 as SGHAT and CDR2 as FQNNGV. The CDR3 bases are TGTGCCAGCGGTCGACACTTTTACGAGCAGTACTTC. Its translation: CASGRHFYEQYF.

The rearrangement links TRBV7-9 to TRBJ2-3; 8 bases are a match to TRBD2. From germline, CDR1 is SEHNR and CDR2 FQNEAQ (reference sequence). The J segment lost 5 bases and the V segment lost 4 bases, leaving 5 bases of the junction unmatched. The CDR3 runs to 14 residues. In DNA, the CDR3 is TGTGCCAGCAGCTCAGTAGCGGGATTAGATACGCAGTATTTT. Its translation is CASSSVAGLDTQYF.

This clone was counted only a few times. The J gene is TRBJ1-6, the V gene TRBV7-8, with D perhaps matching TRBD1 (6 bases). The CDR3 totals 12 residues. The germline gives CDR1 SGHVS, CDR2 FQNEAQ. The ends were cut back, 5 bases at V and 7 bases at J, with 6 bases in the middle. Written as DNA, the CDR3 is TGTGCCAGCAGCCAGGGGAATTCACCCCTCCACTTT. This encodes CASSQGNSPLHF.

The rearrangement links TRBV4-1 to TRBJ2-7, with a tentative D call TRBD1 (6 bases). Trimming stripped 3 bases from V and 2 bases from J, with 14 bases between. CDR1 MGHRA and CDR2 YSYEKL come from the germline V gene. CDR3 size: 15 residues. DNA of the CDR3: TGCGCCAGCAGCCATTACGACAGGCCTACCTACGAGCAGTACTTC. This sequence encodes CASSHYDRPTYEQYF.